Below are 11 T cell receptor beta chains sequenced from a single sample in a study of identical twins. TCRdb fed the 5' RACE reads into MiXCR, producing one record per CDR3 protein. The sample carries over 550,000 distinct CDR3 sequences, just over 7% recorded once. The same sample was also used in a study of yellow fever vaccine responses in identical twins.

The source material was PBMCs. The receptors stem from a woman between 18 and 29 years old in good health.

This clonotype was detected ten times or more. The V and J genes are TRBV12-3 or TRBV12-4 and TRBJ1-3, with no clear D. V lost 5 bases, J lost 3 bases, and 5 bases lay in between. CDR3 length: 12 residues. CDR3 nucleotides: TGTGCCAGCAGTCCGTATGGAAACACCATATATTTT. Residues: CASSPYGNTIYF.

This clonotype was counted at least ten times. The chain carries TRBV14 and TRBJ2-7; possible D gene TRBD1, 5 bases. The CDR3 totals 13 residues. V shed 4 bases and J shed 2 bases, with 9 bases lying between them. The germline V gene has CDR1 SGHDN and CDR2 FVKESK. In DNA, the CDR3 is TGTGCCAGCAGCCGCGACAGTGCCTACGAGCAGTACTTC. Amino acid sequence: CASSRDSAYEQYF.

With respect to this clonotype: Given a much more abundant clone one base away, this may be a read error. The rearrangement uses TRBV7-8 and TRBJ2-7, with TRBD2 matching 7 bases. Germline CDR1 SGHVS, CDR2 FQNEAQ. This CDR3 region has 16 residues. The CDR3 region is CPSSPREGRASYEQYF. The CDR3 nucleotides read TGTCCCAGCAGCCCAAGGGAGGGGCGAGCATCCTACGAGCAGTACTTC.

This clonotype was observed at least ten times. The chain employs TRBV12-3 or TRBV12-4 and TRBJ2-3, with D perhaps matching TRBD2 (5 bases). V was shortened by 2 bases and J by 1 base, with 7 bases between the two germline ends. The CDR3 covers 14 residues. DNA for the CDR3: TGTGCCAGCAGTTTACGGCGGGGCACAGATACGCAGTATTTT. Translated: CASSLRRGTDTQYF.

The sample holds many counts of this clonotype. The chain combines TRBV4-1 with TRBJ2-3; D may be TRBD1 or TRBD2 (6 bases each). The CDR3 is made up of 16 amino acids. V lost 1 base to trimming and J lost 4 bases, with 15 bases between them. The V gene's germline CDR1 is MGHRA and CDR2 YSYEKL. The CDR3 nucleotides read TGCGCCAGCAGCCAAGCTGGGGGGCGCATCGCAGATACGCAGTATTTT. The encoded protein is CASSQAGGRIADTQYF.

The rearrangement links TRBV10-1 to TRBJ2-2; 12 bases match TRBD2. The germline V gene encodes CDR1 WNHNN and CDR2 SYGVQD (reference sequence). CDR3 length equals 15 residues. V dropped 6 bases and J dropped 5; count of bases not matched to a gene: 4. CDR3 coding DNA: TGCGCCAGCAGCGCCGGGACTAGCGGGACCGGGGAGCTGTTTTTT. This sequence encodes CASSAGTSGTGELFF.

The table lists this clonotype with a few counts. The chain has TRBV29-1 and TRBJ1-1, with TRBD1 matching 7 bases. There are 13 residues in the CDR3. Germline CDR1 reads SQVTM; CDR2 reads ANQGSEA. The trim removed 7 bases at V and 1 base at J, leaving 6 bases unmatched. The CDR3 reads CSAEGQTNTEAFF. In DNA, the CDR3 is TGCAGCGCCGAGGGACAGACGAACACTGAAGCTTTCTTT.

The CDR3 here is CASSGDYPTDTQYF. In nucleotides, the CDR3 is TGTGCCAGCAGCGGGGACTACCCCACAGATACGCAGTATTTT. This chain joins TRBV9 and TRBJ2-3, with 7 bases identical to TRBD2. The CDR3 covers 14 residues. Unmatched junction bases numbered 3, after V lost 3 bases and J lost 2 bases. CDR1 and CDR2 (germline): SGDLS, YYNGEE.

This clonotype was observed many times. V gene TRBV11-3 combines with J gene TRBJ2-1; TRBD2 matches 11 bases. Germline V gene sequence: CDR1 SGHNT, CDR2 YENEEA. This CDR3 region has 16 residues. V trimming: 1 base; J trimming: 8 bases; junction bases outside the gene matches: 7. The CDR3 sequence is CASSLVSLAGVYEQFF. The CDR3 DNA reads TGTGCCAGCAGCTTAGTCTCACTAGCGGGAGTCTATGAGCAGTTCTTC.

This clonotype was observed at least ten times. The chain recombines TRBV7-7 with TRBJ2-5; D remains ambiguous. The CDR3 consists of 13 residues. Trimming stripped 3 bases from V and 2 bases from J, with 7 bases between. Germline CDR1 reads SSHAT; CDR2 reads FNYEAQ (reference sequence). The CDR3 sequence: CASSLRRQETQYF. DNA for the CDR3: TGTGCCAGCAGCTTGCGGAGACAAGAGACCCAGTACTTC.

This rearrangement joins TRBV12-3 or TRBV12-4 to TRBJ2-1, with D uncertain. The CDR3 is made up of 12 amino acids. Trimming pared 6 bases from V and 2 bases from J, leaving 5 bases between. Here the CDR3 reads CASRFTYNEQFF. The CDR3 DNA is TGTGCCAGCAGATTTACCTACAATGAGCAGTTCTTC.